One sample yielded the 21 T cell receptor beta chains listed below, sequenced in a study of blood T cell repertoires in COVID-19. Profiled with immunoSEQ multiplex PCR; TCRdb holds only in-frame clones, not every one. In the table there are about 190,000 clones, approximately 80% of which are singletons. The sample taken for sequencing was peripheral blood. These receptors came from a woman aged 45-65 years with acute or convalescent COVID-19.

Only a few counts were recorded for this clone. The chain combines TRBV19 with TRBJ2-6; 7 bases are a match to TRBD1. The CDR3 is 18 amino acids. Germline lookup yields CDR1 LNHDA and CDR2 SQIVND (reference sequence). V gave up 3 bases and J gave up 0 bases; unmatched junction bases: 8. The CDR3 sequence: CASSMGSGQPSGANVLTF. The CDR3 bases are TGTGCCAGTAGTATGGGGTCGGGACAGCCCTCTGGGGCCAACGTCCTGACTTTC. The full variable domain, rest sourced from reference TRBV19 and TRBJ2-6, is DGGITQSPKYLFRKEGQNVTLSCEQNLNHDAMYWYRQDPGQGLRLIYYSQIVNDFQKGDIAEGYSVSREKKESFPLTVTSAQKNPTAFYLCASSMGSGQPSGANVLTFGAGSRLTVL.

The chain uses TRBV18 and TRBJ2-2, with a tentative D call TRBD1 (5 bases). This CDR3 region has 17 residues. The germline V gene encodes CDR1 KGHSH and CDR2 LQKENI. V was shortened by 3 bases and J by 2 bases, with 16 bases between the two germline ends. CDR3 nucleotide sequence: TGTGCCAGCTCACCGCAACAAGGGGCCCTCAACACCGGGGAGCTGTTTTTT. Protein sequence: CASSPQQGALNTGELFF.

The chain couples TRBV2 to TRBJ2-3; no definite D call. Germline assignment: CDR1 SNHLY and CDR2 FYNNEI. The CDR3 is 15 amino acids. The ends were cut back, 2 bases at V and 5 bases at J, with 14 bases in the middle. The CDR3 nucleotides read TGTGCCAGCAGTGAAATCCTTAGGTCGGGAGATACGCAGTATTTT. It encodes CASSEILRSGDTQYF.

A single count supports this clone. The chain has TRBV18 and TRBJ2-4; D may be TRBD1 (5 bases). This CDR3 is 17 amino acids long. The germline V gene has CDR1 KGHSH and CDR2 LQKENI. The V gene lost 2 bases and the J gene lost 0 bases, with 14 bases spanning the gap. The CDR3: CASSPSLQGLAKNIQYF. In DNA, the CDR3 is TGTGCCAGCTCACCATCCCTGCAGGGTCTAGCCAAAAACATTCAGTACTTC.

V usage is TRBV14 and J usage is TRBJ2-5; 7 nucleotides agree with TRBD1. Per the germline V gene, CDR1 is SGHDN and CDR2 is FVKESK. This CDR3 is 14 amino acids long. Losses at the gene ends were 4 bases for V and 7 bases for J; bases not matched to a gene: 9. CDR3 in DNA: TGTGCCAGCAGCCTAAAGGGGGCCTCCGGGACCCAGTACTTC. It specifies CASSLKGASGTQYF.

J is TRBJ2-2 and V is TRBV19; 7 nucleotides align to TRBD1. The germline V gene has CDR1 LNHDA and CDR2 SQIVND (reference sequence). The CDR3 covers 14 residues. V lost 6 bases, J lost 2 bases, and 3 bases stayed unmatched. For the CDR3, the DNA is TGTGCCAGTAGCCGGGACAGAAACACCGGGGAGCTGTTTTTT. It specifies CASSRDRNTGELFF.

The rearrangement uses TRBV27 and TRBJ2-7; 12 nucleotides line up with TRBD2. The J segment lost 5 bases and the V segment lost 0 bases, leaving 11 bases of the junction unmatched. CDR1 is MNHEY and CDR2 is SMNVEV in the germline V gene (reference sequence). The CDR3 extends over 18 amino acids. CDR3 sequence (DNA): TGTGCCAGCAGTTTATCGTCCCTAGCGGGAGGGCCGAGGAACGAGCAGTACTTC. As protein: CASSLSSLAGGPRNEQYF.

Written as DNA, the CDR3 is TGTGCCAGCAGTGCTCTAGCGGGGAATGGTTACGAGCAGTACTTC. It encodes CASSALAGNGYEQYF. This sequence joins TRBV27 and TRBJ2-7, with TRBD2 identical over 9 bases. J lost 4 bases, V lost 5 bases, and 9 bases had no gene match. CDR3 length: 15 amino acids. Germline CDR1 is MNHEY and CDR2 is SMNVEV (reference sequence).

This chain uses TRBV9 with TRBJ2-3; a weak D match, TRBD1 (5 bases). CDR1 and CDR2 from the germline V gene are SGDLS and YYNGEE. Trimming took off 0 bases at V and 1 base at J, with 9 bases between the two ends. CDR3 length: 15 amino acids. The CDR3: CASSVAPGRTDTQYF. CDR3 sequence (DNA): TGTGCCAGCAGCGTAGCTCCAGGGCGCACAGATACGCAGTATTTT.

This clone has a single count. The chain has TRBV3-1 (or the pseudogene TRBV3-2) and TRBJ1-4; 8 nucleotides line up with TRBD1. Trimming cost V 1 base and J 0 bases; bases outside gene matches: 4. In germline, CDR1 is LGHDT, CDR2 YNNKEL (reference sequence). There are 17 residues in the CDR3. In DNA form, the CDR3 reads TGTGCCAGCAGCCAAGCTGGACAGGGTTCAACTAATGAAAAACTGTTTTTT. Protein sequence: CASSQAGQGSTNEKLFF.

V is TRBV28 and J is TRBJ2-2, with TRBD2 as a possible D gene (6 bases). V was shortened by 8 bases and J by 8 bases, with 24 bases between the two germline ends. The germline V gene encodes CDR1 MDHEN and CDR2 SYDVKM. This CDR3 comprises 16 residues. In DNA, the CDR3 is TGTGCCAGCCTCGAGCTCGGGGGAGGAATCGGTGGGGAGCTGTTTTTT. This encodes CASLELGGGIGGELFF.

V and J are TRBV19 and TRBJ1-1; 9 bases line up with TRBD1. The CDR3 is made up of 15 amino acids. Unmatched junction bases numbered 10, after V lost 7 bases and J lost 4 bases. Germline V gene data show CDR1 as LNHDA and CDR2 as SQIVND (reference sequence). The CDR3 region is CASTATGTGTTEAFF. The CDR3 DNA reads as TGTGCCAGTACCGCTACCGGGACAGGGACCACTGAAGCTTTCTTT.

This clone was seen just once. The V gene is TRBV2, the J gene TRBJ2-1, with TRBD2 matching over 13 bases. Germline V gene lookup returns CDR1 SNHLY and CDR2 FYNNEI. Unmatched junction bases numbered 2, after V lost 5 bases and J lost 4 bases. The CDR3 consists of 15 residues. This CDR3 reads CASSPGLAGYNEQFF. The CDR3 nucleotides read TGTGCCAGCAGTCCGGGACTAGCGGGGTACAATGAGCAGTTCTTC.

The genes are TRBV3-1 (or the pseudogene TRBV3-2) and TRBJ1-4, with D maybe TRBD1 (6 bases). The CDR3 has 13 amino acids. CDR1 is LGHDT and CDR2 is YNNKEL in the germline V gene (reference sequence). The ends were cut back, 6 bases at V and 4 bases at J, with 9 bases in the middle. The CDR3 is CASRGAGNEKLFF. The CDR3 DNA sequence: TGTGCCAGCAGGGGGGCTGGTAATGAAAAACTGTTTTTT.

The chain recombines TRBV7-2 with TRBJ2-2; unclear D gene. Between the trimmed V and J ends, which lost 5 bases and 8 bases, there was a span of 9 bases. Germline CDR1 is SGHTA and CDR2 is FQGNSA. This CDR3 contains 12 residues. The CDR3 DNA sequence: TGTGCCAGCAGCCCGAGTGTTGGGGAGCTGTTTTTT. This sequence encodes CASSPSVGELFF.

The CDR3 DNA reads TGTGCCAGCAGCCAAGATTTGGGGGAGGGGTTACCAGAGACCCAGTACTTC. Translation: CASSQDLGEGLPETQYF. V is TRBV3-1 (or the pseudogene TRBV3-2) and J is TRBJ2-5; 7 nucleotides align to TRBD2. Trimming took 0 bases from V and 4 from J; bases not matched to a gene: 11. CDR1 and CDR2 (germline): LGHDT, YNNKEL (reference sequence). The CDR3 spans 17 residues.

This chain uses TRBV18 with TRBJ1-4, with 8 bases fitting TRBD1. CDR3 length equals 16 residues. The V gene end was trimmed by 3 bases and the J gene end by 1 base; junction bases not matched to a gene: 4. Germline CDR1 KGHSH, CDR2 LQKENI. The DNA of the CDR3 is TGTGCCAGCTCACCGGGGACAGGTGGAACTAATGAAAAACTGTTTTTT. Encoded protein: CASSPGTGGTNEKLFF.

The CDR3 region has the DNA TGTGCCTGGAGTTATGGGAGGGGAGACAATGAGCAGTTCTTC. Translated, it gives CAWSYGRGDNEQFF. The chain employs TRBV30 and TRBJ2-1; 7 bases match TRBD2. V was clipped by 2 bases and J by 5 bases; unmatched bases: 6. The CDR3 contains 14 residues. Per the germline V gene, CDR1 is GTSNPN and CDR2 is SVGIG (reference sequence).

The J gene is TRBJ1-5, the V gene TRBV19, with 8 bases matching TRBD1. This CDR3 has 17 residues. V was pared by 4 bases and J by 3 bases, with 11 bases of the junction left unmatched. Germline assignment: CDR1 LNHDA and CDR2 SQIVND (reference sequence). The CDR3 reads CASSTSRQGKNNQPQHF. The CDR3 DNA reads as TGTGCCAGTAGTACAAGTCGACAGGGGAAGAACAATCAGCCCCAGCATTTT.

This chain connects TRBV28 to TRBJ2-7, with unresolved D. The CDR3 loop spans 11 amino acids. The V end was cut by 2 bases, the J end by 7 bases, with 6 bases between. The germline CDR1 and CDR2 sequences are MDHEN and SYDVKM. CDR3 protein: CASSLHSEQYF. The CDR3 nucleotides are TGTGCCAGCAGTTTACACTCAGAGCAGTACTTC.

The chain carries TRBV7-9 and TRBJ2-2, with 9 bases lining up with TRBD1. This CDR3 has 16 amino acids. Germline V gives CDR1 SEHNR, CDR2 FQNEAQ (reference sequence). V was pared by 5 bases and J by 3 bases, with 7 bases of the junction left unmatched. The CDR3 nucleotides are TGTGCCAGCAGCAAGGGACAGGGATTTTACACCGGGGAGCTGTTTTTT. Protein sequence: CASSKGQGFYTGELFF.